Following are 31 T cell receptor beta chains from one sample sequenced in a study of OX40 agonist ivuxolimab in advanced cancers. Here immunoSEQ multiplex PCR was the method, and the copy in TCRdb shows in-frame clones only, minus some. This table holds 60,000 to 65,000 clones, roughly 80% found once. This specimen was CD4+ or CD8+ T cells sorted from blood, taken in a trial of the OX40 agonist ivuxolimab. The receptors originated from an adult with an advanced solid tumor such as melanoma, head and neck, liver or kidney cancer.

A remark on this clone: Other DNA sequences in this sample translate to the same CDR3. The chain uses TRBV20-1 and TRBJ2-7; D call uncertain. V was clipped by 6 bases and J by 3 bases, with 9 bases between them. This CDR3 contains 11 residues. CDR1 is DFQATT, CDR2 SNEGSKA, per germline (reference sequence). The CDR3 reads CSATGLYEQYF. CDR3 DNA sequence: TGCAGTGCCACCGGCCTCTACGAGCAGTACTTC.

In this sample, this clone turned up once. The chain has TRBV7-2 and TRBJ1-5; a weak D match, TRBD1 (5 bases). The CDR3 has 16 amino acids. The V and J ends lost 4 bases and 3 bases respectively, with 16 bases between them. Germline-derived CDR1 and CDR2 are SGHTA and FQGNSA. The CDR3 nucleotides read TGTGCCAGCAGCTGGGGGGACGGAGGGAACAATCAGCCCCAGCATTTT. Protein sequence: CASSWGDGGNNQPQHF.

CDR3 sequence reads: CAWSPSDRVFHEQYF. The CDR3 DNA sequence: TGTGCCTGGAGTCCATCGGACAGGGTTTTCCACGAGCAGTACTTC. This rearrangement joins TRBV30 to TRBJ2-7, with 8 bases matching TRBD1. Germline V gene sequence: CDR1 GTSNPN, CDR2 SVGIG (reference sequence). The CDR3 totals 15 residues. J lost 5 bases, V lost 2 bases, and 11 bases had no gene match.

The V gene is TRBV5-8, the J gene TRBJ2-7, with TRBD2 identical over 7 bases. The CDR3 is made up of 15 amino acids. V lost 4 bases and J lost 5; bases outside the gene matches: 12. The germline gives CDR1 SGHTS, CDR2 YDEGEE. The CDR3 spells CASSPEAGAGHEQYF. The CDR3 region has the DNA TGTGCCAGCAGCCCGGAGGCGGGAGCGGGCCACGAGCAGTACTTC.

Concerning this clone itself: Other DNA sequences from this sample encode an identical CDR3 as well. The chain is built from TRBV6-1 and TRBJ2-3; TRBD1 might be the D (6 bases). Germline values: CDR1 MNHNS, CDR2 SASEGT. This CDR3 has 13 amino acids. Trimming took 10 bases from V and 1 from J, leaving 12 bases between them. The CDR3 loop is CAIQGFGTDTQYF. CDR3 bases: TGTGCCATACAGGGATTCGGCACAGATACGCAGTATTTT.

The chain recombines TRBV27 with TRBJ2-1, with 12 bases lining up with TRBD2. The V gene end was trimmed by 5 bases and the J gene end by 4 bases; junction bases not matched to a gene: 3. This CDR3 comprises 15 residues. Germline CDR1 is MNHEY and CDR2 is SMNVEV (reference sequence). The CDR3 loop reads CASSRTSGVYNEQFF. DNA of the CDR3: TGTGCCAGCAGTAGGACTAGCGGGGTATACAATGAGCAGTTCTTC.

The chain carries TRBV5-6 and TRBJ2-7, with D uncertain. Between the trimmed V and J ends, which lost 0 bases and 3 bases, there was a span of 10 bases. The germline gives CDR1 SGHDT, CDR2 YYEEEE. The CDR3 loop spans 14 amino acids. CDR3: CASSLGCWLYEQYF. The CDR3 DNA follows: TGTGCCAGCAGCTTGGGATGTTGGCTCTACGAGCAGTACTTC. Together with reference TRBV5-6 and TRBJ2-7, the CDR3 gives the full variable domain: DAGVTQSPTHLIKTRGQQVTLRCSPKSGHDTVSWYQQALGQGPQFIFQYYEEEERQRGNFPDRFSGHQFPNYSSELNVNALLLGDSALYLCASSLGCWLYEQYFGPGTRLTVT.

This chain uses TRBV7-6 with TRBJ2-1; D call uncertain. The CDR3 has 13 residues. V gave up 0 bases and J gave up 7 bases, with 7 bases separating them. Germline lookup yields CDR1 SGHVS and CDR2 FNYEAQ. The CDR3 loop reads CASSLALGNEQFF. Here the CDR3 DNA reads TGTGCCAGCAGCTTAGCGCTTGGTAATGAGCAGTTCTTC.

CDR3 DNA sequence: TGTGCCAGCAGCTCGTCACAGGGATCGCAGTATTTT. Encoded protein: CASSSSQGSQYF. The V call is TRBV7-2, the J call TRBJ2-3, with TRBD1 as a possible D gene (6 bases). Germline CDR1 and CDR2: SGHTA and FQGNSA. V gave up 4 bases and J gave up 10 bases, with 12 bases separating them. The CDR3 runs 12 residues. Full variable domain (missing parts from reference TRBV7-2 and TRBJ2-3): GAGVSQSPSNKVTEKGKDVELRCDPISGHTALYWYRQSLGQGLEFLIYFQGNSAPDKSGLPSDRFSAERTGGSVSTLTIQRTQQEDSAVYLCASSSSQGSQYFGPGTRLTVL.

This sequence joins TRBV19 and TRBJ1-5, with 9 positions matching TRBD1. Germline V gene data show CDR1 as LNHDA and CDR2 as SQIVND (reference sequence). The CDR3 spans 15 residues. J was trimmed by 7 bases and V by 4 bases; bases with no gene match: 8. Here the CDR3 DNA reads TGTGCCAGTAGTACGCGGGGACAGGGTATCCAGCCCCAGCATTTT. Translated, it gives CASSTRGQGIQPQHF.

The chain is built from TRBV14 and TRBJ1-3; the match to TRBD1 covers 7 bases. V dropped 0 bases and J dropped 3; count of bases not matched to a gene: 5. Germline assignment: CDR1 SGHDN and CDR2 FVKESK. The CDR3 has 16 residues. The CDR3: CASSQEPPGGGNTIYF. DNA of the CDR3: TGTGCCAGCAGCCAAGAACCGCCAGGGGGTGGAAACACCATATATTTT. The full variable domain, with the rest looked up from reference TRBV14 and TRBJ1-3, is EAGVTQFPSHSVIEKGQTVTLRCDPISGHDNLYWYRRVMGKEIKFLLHFVKESKQDESGMPNNRFLAERTGGTYSTLKVQPAELEDSGVYFCASSQEPPGGGNTIYFGEGSWLTVV.

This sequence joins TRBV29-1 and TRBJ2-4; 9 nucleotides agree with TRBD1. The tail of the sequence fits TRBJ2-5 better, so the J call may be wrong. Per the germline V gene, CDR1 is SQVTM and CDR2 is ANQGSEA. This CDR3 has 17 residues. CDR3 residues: CSVEGDRGTGSGLTQYF. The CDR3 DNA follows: TGCAGCGTTGAAGGGGACCGCGGGACAGGGTCGGGCTTGACCCAGTACTTC.

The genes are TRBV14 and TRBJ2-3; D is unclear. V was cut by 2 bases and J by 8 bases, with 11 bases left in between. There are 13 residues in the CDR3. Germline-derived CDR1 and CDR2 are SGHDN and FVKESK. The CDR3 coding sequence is TGTGCCAGCAGCCAAATTGGAGCCAGTACGCAGTATTTT. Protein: CASSQIGASTQYF.

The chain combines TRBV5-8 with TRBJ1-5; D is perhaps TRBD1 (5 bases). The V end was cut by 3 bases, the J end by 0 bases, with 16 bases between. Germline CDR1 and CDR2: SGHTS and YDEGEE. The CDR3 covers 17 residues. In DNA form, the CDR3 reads TGTGCCAGCAGCTGGACATACGGAGCCTTTAGCAATCAGCCCCAGCATTTT. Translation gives CASSWTYGAFSNQPQHF.

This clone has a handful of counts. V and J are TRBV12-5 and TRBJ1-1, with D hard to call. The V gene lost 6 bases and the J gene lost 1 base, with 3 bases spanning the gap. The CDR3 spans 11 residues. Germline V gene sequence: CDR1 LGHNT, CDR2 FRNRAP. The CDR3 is CASGRNTEAFF. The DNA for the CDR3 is TGTGCTAGTGGCCGGAACACTGAAGCTTTCTTT.

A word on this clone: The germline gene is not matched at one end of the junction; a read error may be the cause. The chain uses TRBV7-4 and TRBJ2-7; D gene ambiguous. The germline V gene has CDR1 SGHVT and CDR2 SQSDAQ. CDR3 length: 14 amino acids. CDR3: CASSRQLDLVSKSF. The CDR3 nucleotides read TGTGCCAGCAGCCGCCAACTGGACCTTGTTAGCAAGAGTTTC. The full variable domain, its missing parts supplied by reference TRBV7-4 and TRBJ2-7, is GAGVSQSPRYKVAKRGRDVALRCDSISGHVTLYWYRQTLGQGSEVLTYSQSDAQRDKSGRPSGRFSAERPERSVSTLKIQRTEQGDSAVYLCASSRQLDLVSKSFGPGTRLTVT.

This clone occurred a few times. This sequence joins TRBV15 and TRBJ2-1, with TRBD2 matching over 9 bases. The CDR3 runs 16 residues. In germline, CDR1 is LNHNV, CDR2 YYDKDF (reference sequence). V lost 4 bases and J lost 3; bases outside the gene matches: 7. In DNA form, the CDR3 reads TGTGCCACCAGCAATCTAATAGCGGGAGACTACAATGAGCAGTTCTTC. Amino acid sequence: CATSNLIAGDYNEQFF. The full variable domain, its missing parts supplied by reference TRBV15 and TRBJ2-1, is DAMVIQNPRYQVTQFGKPVTLSCSQTLNHNVMYWYQQKSSQAPKLLFHYYDKDFNNEADTPDNFQSRRPNTSFCFLDIRSPGLGDTAMYLCATSNLIAGDYNEQFFGPGTRLTVL.

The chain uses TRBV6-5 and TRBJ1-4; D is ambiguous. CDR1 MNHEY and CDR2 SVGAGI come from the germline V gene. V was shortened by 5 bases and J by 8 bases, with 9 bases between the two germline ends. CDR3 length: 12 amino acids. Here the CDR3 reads CASSPGREKLFF. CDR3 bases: TGTGCCAGCAGTCCCGGGAGGGAAAAACTGTTTTTT.

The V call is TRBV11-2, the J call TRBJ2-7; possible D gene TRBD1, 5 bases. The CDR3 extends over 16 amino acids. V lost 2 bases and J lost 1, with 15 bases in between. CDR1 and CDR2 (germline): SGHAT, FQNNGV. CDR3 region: CASSLIAGRNSYEQYF. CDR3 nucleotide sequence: TGTGCCAGCAGCTTAATAGCAGGGCGGAATTCCTACGAGCAGTACTTC.

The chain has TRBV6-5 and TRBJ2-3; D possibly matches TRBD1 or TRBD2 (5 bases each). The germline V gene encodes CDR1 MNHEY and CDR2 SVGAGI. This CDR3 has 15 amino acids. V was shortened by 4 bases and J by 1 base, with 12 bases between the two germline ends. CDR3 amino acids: CASSFRDPRTDTQYF. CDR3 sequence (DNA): TGTGCCAGCAGTTTCAGGGACCCCCGCACAGATACGCAGTATTTT.

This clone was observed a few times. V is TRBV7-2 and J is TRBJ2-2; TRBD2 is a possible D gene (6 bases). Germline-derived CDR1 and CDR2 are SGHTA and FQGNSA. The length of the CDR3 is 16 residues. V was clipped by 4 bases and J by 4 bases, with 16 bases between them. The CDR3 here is CASSSLAKASTGELFF. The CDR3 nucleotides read TGTGCCAGCAGCTCGCTAGCGAAAGCCTCCACCGGGGAGCTGTTTTTT.

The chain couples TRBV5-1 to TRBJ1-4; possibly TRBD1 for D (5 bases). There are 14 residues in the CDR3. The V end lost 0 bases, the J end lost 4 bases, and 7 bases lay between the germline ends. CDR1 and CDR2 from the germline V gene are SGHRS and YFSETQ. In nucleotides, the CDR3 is TGCGCCAGCAGCTTGGCTCAGGGTAATGAAAAACTGTTTTTT. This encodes CASSLAQGNEKLFF. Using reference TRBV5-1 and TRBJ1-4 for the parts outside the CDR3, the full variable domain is KAGVTQTPRYLIKTRGQQVTLSCSPISGHRSVSWYQQTPGQGLQFLFEYFSETQRNKGNFPGRFSGRQFSNSRSEMNVSTLELGDSALYLCASSLAQGNEKLFFGSGTQLSVL.

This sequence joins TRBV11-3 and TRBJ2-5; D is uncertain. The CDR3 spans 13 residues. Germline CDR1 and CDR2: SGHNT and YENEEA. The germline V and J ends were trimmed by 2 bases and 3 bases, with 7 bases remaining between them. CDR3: CASSLLPEETQYF. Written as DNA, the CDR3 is TGTGCCAGCAGCTTACTTCCGGAAGAGACCCAGTACTTC. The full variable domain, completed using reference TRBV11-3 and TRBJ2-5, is EAGVVQSPRYKIIEKKQPVAFWCNPISGHNTLYWYLQNLGQGPELLIRYENEEAVDDSQLPKDRFSAERLKGVDSTLKIQPAELGDSAVYLCASSLLPEETQYFGPGTRLLVL.

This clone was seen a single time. The CDR3 bases are TGCGCCAGCAGTGGCCGGGACCTACGGACTAGCGGGAGCGAGCAGTACTTC. This codes for CASSGRDLRTSGSEQYF. This chain uses TRBV10-2 with TRBJ2-5; 13 bases fit TRBD2. The better agreement between TRBJ2-7 and the DNA end casts doubt on the J call. The CDR3 runs 17 residues. Germline CDR1 reads WSHSY; CDR2 reads SAAADI.

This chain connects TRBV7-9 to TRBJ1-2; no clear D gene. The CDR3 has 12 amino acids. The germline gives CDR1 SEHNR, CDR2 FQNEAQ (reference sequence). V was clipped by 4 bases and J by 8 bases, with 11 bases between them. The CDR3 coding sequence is TGTGCCAGCAGCTCTACCAGGAGCGGCTACACCTTC. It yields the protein CASSSTRSGYTF.

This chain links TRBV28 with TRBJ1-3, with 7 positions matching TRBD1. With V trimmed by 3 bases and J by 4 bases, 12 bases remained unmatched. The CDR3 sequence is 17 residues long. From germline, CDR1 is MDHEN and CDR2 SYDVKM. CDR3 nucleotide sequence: TGTGCCAGCAGTTTGACCGGGACAGCGGTTAAAGGAAACACCATATATTTT. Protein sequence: CASSLTGTAVKGNTIYF.

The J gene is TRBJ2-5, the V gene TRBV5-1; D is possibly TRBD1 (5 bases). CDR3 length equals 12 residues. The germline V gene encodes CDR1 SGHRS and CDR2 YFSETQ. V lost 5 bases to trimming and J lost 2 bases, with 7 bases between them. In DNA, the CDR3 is TGCGCCAGCAGACCAGGGCAAGAGACCCAGTACTTC. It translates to CASRPGQETQYF.

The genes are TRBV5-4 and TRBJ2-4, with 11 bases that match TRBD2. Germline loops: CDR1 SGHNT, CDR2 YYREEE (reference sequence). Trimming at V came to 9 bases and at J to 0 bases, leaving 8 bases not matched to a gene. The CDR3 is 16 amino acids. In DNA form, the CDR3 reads TGTGCCACCTCTATAGCGGGGGGGATAGCCAAAAACATTCAGTACTTC. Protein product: CATSIAGGIAKNIQYF.

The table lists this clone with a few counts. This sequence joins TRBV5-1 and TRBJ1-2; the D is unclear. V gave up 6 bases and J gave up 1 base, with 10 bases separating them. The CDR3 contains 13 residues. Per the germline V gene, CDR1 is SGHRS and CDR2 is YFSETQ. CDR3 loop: CASTSDGNYGYTF. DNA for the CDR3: TGCGCCAGCACCTCCGACGGTAACTATGGCTACACCTTC.

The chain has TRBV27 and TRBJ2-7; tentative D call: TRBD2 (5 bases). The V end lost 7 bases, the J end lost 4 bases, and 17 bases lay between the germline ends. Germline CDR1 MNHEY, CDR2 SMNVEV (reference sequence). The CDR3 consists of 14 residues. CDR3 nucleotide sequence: TGTGCCAGCACCCGGACTGGGCCGGGTTACGAGCAGTACTTC. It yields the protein CASTRTGPGYEQYF.

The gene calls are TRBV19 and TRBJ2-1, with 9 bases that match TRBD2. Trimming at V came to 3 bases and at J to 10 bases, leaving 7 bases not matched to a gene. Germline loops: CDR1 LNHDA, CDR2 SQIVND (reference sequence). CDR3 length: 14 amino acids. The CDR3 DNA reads TGTGCCAGTAGTATGGCAGGGCTAGCGGGAGAGCAGTTCTTC. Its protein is CASSMAGLAGEQFF.